What follows are 12 T cell receptor beta chains derived from one specimen sequenced in a study of blood T cell repertoires in COVID-19 (TCRdb year 2020). Receptor amplification or capture employed the immunoSEQ multiplex PCR assay. TCRdb provides this immuneACCESS table in a form limited to in-frame rearrangements. Some clones are lacking; in checked studies, under half of them reflect an unresolved V gene, and why the rest are absent is not known. The sample table holds about 190,000 clones, of which around 89% were seen once. Of the sample, 3.5% to 4.5% falls within the top ten clones. The sequenced sample consisted of peripheral blood. The source is a human donor in a cohort sampled during active COVID-19.

This clone appeared once. The J gene is TRBJ1-2, the V gene TRBV5-4; perhaps TRBD1 as D (5 bases). This CDR3 region has 17 residues. Germline CDR1 SGHNT, CDR2 YYREEE (reference sequence). Deletions cut 0 bases from V and 4 bases from J, with 19 bases between. For the CDR3, the DNA is TGTGCCAGCAGCTTGGAGGGTGGCAGGGCTCGATCCTATGGCTACACCTTC. This translates into CASSLEGGRARSYGYTF.

The V gene is TRBV4-2, the J gene TRBJ2-1, with 10 bases matching TRBD2. CDR3 length: 16 amino acids. CDR1 is LGHNA, CDR2 YNFKEQ, per germline. Losses at the gene ends were 2 bases for V and 2 bases for J; bases not matched to a gene: 3. CDR3 loop: CASSQLAGEPYNEQFF. The CDR3 nucleotides are TGTGCCAGCAGCCAACTAGCGGGAGAGCCCTACAATGAGCAGTTCTTC.

The V gene is TRBV10-3, the J gene TRBJ2-1; 11 bases fit TRBD2. From germline, CDR1 is ENHRY and CDR2 SYGVKD. The CDR3 sequence is 13 residues long. V lost 9 bases to trimming and J lost 6 bases; unmatched junction nucleotides: 4. The CDR3 region has the DNA TGTGCCATTAGCGGGAGGGGTGTCAATGAGCAGTTCTTC. The encoded protein is CAISGRGVNEQFF.

The chain uses TRBV2 and TRBJ2-5; 14 positions agree with TRBD2. Germline V gene lookup returns CDR1 SNHLY and CDR2 FYNNEI. V shed 7 bases and J 5 bases; nucleotides not matched to a gene: 9. The CDR3 spans 16 residues. DNA for the CDR3: TGTGCCAGCAATCCCAGACTAGCGGGAGGGCCGGAGACCCAGTACTTC. It codes for CASNPRLAGGPETQYF. The full variable domain, rest sourced from reference TRBV2 and TRBJ2-5, is EPEVTQTPSHQVTQMGQEVILRCVPISNHLYFYWYRQILGQKVEFLVSFYNNEISEKSEIFDDQFSVERPDGSNFTLKIRSTKLEDSAMYFCASNPRLAGGPETQYFGPGTRLLVL.

The chain carries TRBV27 and TRBJ2-7, with D tentatively TRBD1 (6 bases). The CDR3 length is 15 residues. V was pared by 3 bases and J by 2 bases, with 14 bases between. In germline, CDR1 is MNHEY, CDR2 SMNVEV (reference sequence). As DNA, the CDR3 is TGTGCCAGCAGTTTGGACAGATCTCAAACCTACGAGCAGTACTTC. This sequence encodes CASSLDRSQTYEQYF.

The chain is built from TRBV7-7 and TRBJ2-7, with TRBD1 matching over 9 bases. After removal of 5 bases from V and 6 bases from J, the junction contained 5 bases not matched to a gene. The CDR3 extends over 13 amino acids. Per germline, CDR1 SSHAT and CDR2 FNYEAQ (reference sequence). This chain's CDR3 is CASSGDRAGEQYF. The CDR3 region has the DNA TGTGCCAGCAGCGGGGACAGGGCGGGCGAGCAGTACTTC. Filled out from reference TRBV7-7 and TRBJ2-7, the complete variable domain reads GAGVSQSPRYKVTKRGQDVTLRCDPISSHATLYWYQQALGQGPEFLTYFNYEAQPDKSGLPSDRFSAERPEGSISTLTIQRTEQRDSAMYRCASSGDRAGEQYFGPGTRLTVT.

The rearrangement links TRBV9 to TRBJ2-3; weak D call: TRBD2 (5 bases). The CDR3 loop spans 15 amino acids. Trimming removed 0 bases from V and 1 base from J, with 9 bases in between. Germline V gene sequence: CDR1 SGDLS, CDR2 YYNGEE. The CDR3 DNA sequence: TGTGCCAGCAGCGTAGGTACTAGTGGCACAGATACGCAGTATTTT. Translation gives CASSVGTSGTDTQYF.

As to this clone: The sample carries other DNA sequences with the same CDR3. This rearrangement joins TRBV30 to TRBJ1-1; maybe TRBD1 (6 bases). Trimming took off 0 bases at V and 4 bases at J, with 9 bases between the two ends. The CDR3 loop spans 13 amino acids. In germline, CDR1 is GTSNPN, CDR2 SVGIG (reference sequence). CDR3 in DNA: TGTGCCTGGAGTGTGAGGGGGGGCACTGAAGCTTTCTTT. Translating it yields CAWSVRGGTEAFF.

This chain connects TRBV7-8 to TRBJ1-5; D gene unclear. Germline loops: CDR1 SGHVS, CDR2 FQNEAQ. This CDR3 is 13 amino acids long. With 6 bases removed from V and 3 bases from J, the gap between germline ends came to 9 bases. The CDR3 protein is CASRADFNQPQHF. For the CDR3, the DNA is TGTGCCAGCAGGGCGGACTTCAATCAGCCCCAGCATTTT.

The chain has TRBV4-2 and TRBJ2-1, with 8 bases fitting TRBD1. V was pared by 3 bases and J by 7 bases, with 8 bases of the junction left unmatched. CDR1 and CDR2 (germline): LGHNA, YNFKEQ. CDR3 length: 15 residues. The CDR3 is CASSQAGTGANEQFF. As DNA, the CDR3 is TGTGCCAGCAGCCAGGCCGGGACAGGTGCGAATGAGCAGTTCTTC.

This chain connects TRBV4-3 to TRBJ1-1; possible D gene TRBD1, 6 bases. The CDR3 has 16 residues. Germline assignment: CDR1 LGHNA and CDR2 YSLEER. V was cut by 2 bases and J by 0 bases, with 13 bases left in between. CDR3 bases: TGCGCCAGCAGCCAATTCTGGGGGGGCATGAACACTGAAGCTTTCTTT. Encoded protein: CASSQFWGGMNTEAFF.

The chain is built from TRBV30 and TRBJ2-2; D might be TRBD2 (6 bases). Germline V gene sequence: CDR1 GTSNPN, CDR2 SVGIG (reference sequence). The CDR3 extends over 13 amino acids. Trimming stripped 4 bases from V and 4 bases from J, with 10 bases between. The CDR3 nucleotides read TGTGCCTGGAAATTGGGGGGCACCGGGGAGCTGTTTTTT. Residues: CAWKLGGTGELFF.